This T cell receptor beta chain was captured by sequencing in a study of shared clonotypes between healthy human individuals. In the study overall: Samples came from two female and a few male donors aged 18 to 49.

The germline V and J ends were trimmed by 1 base and 1 base, with 3 bases remaining between them. The V gene's germline CDR1 is SGHAT and CDR2 FQNNGV. The CDR3 covers 13 residues. Measured with immunoSEQ multiplex PCR; TCRdb has only the in-frame clones, and not every one. The repertoire includes about 820,000 clones, 80% to 95% of them detected once, and 24% sits in the top ten. It was CD45RO-negative cells, positively selected for CCR7, that made up naive CD8 cells, with terminally differentiated effector memory CD45RA+ cells excluded. The rearrangement uses TRBV11-2 and TRBJ2-3; D is uncertain. The origin of this receptor is a man younger than 45 in good health. The source material was naive CD8+ T cells sorted from blood. Written as DNA, the CDR3 is TGTGCCAGCAGCTTAGCGGGCACAGATACGCAGTATTTT. As protein: CASSLAGTDTQYF.